The 32 T cell receptor beta chains below all came from one sample that was sequenced in a study of metastatic and nonmetastatic thyroid tumors (TCRdb year 2020). None of the patients had been given any treatment before thyroid surgery. Receptors were amplified or captured by PCR. The instrument was an Illumina HiSeq 4000. TCRdb applied fastp at Q25 and MiXCR to the public reads, then kept only in-frame beta chains. The sample yields over 20,000 clones; 16% were counted once. The ten largest account for around 9.3% of the sample. The sample consisted of tumor tissue. Every receptor here comes from a female donor with papillary thyroid cancer or a benign thyroid nodule (not recorded which). Some clones in this sample may be carry-over from other donors' samples.

This clone was seen many times. This rearrangement joins TRBV3-1 to TRBJ2-7; a possible D gene is TRBD2 (5 bases). The CDR3 spans 12 residues. V was shortened by 0 bases and J by 10 bases, with 10 bases between the two germline ends. The germline V gene encodes CDR1 LGHDT and CDR2 YNNKEL (reference sequence). The CDR3 DNA reads as TGTGCCAGCAGCCAAGAGGTGGGGAGACAGTACTTC. It encodes CASSQEVGRQYF.

At least ten counts were recorded for this clone. The same CDR3 can be traced to other DNA sequences in this sample. The chain couples TRBV7-8 to TRBJ2-7, with 7 bases aligning to TRBD2. This CDR3 has 16 amino acids. Germline V lookup: CDR1 SGHVS, CDR2 FQNEAQ. The trim removed 2 bases at V and 1 base at J, leaving 8 bases unmatched. Here the CDR3 DNA reads TGTGCCAGCAGCTTAAGGCGAGCGGGACCATCCTACGAGCAGTACTTC. Translated: CASSLRRAGPSYEQYF.

This clone was detected many times. The V gene is TRBV5-1, the J gene TRBJ2-3; 13 positions match TRBD2. The germline CDR1 and CDR2 sequences are SGHRS and YFSETQ. This CDR3 region has 16 residues. Trimming at V came to 3 bases and at J to 2 bases, leaving 3 bases not matched to a gene. The CDR3 spells CASSSGLAGHTDTQYF. In nucleotides, the CDR3 is TGCGCCAGCAGCTCGGGACTAGCGGGGCACACAGATACGCAGTATTTT. Complete variable domain (other parts from reference TRBV5-1 and TRBJ2-3): KAGVTQTPRYLIKTRGQQVTLSCSPISGHRSVSWYQQTPGQGLQFLFEYFSETQRNKGNFPGRFSGRQFSNSRSEMNVSTLELGDSALYLCASSSGLAGHTDTQYFGPGTRLTVL.

This clone was observed at least ten times. CDR3 amino acids: CASDNSGGAGYGYTF. Here the CDR3 DNA reads TGTGCCAGCGACAACTCAGGGGGCGCGGGCTATGGCTACACCTTC. V and J are TRBV3-1 and TRBJ1-2, with TRBD1 identical over 8 bases. Trimming took 8 bases from V and 4 from J; bases not matched to a gene: 12. Germline V gene data show CDR1 as LGHDT and CDR2 as YNNKEL (reference sequence). The CDR3 extends over 15 amino acids.

This sequence joins TRBV7-2 and TRBJ2-3; no reliable D call. CDR3 length: 13 amino acids. The V gene's germline CDR1 is SGHTA and CDR2 FQGNSA. Trimming stripped 8 bases from V and 8 bases from J, with 17 bases between. CDR3 protein: CASQARGAGTQYF. The CDR3 DNA sequence: TGTGCCAGCCAAGCGCGAGGAGCTGGTACGCAGTATTTT.

This clone came up once. This is likely a read error, given that the CDR3 carries no conserved phenylalanine or tryptophan at its end. This chain joins TRBV18 and TRBJ1-4; D remains ambiguous. Trimming cost V 0 bases and J 8 bases, with 13 bases left between them. The germline V gene has CDR1 KGHSH and CDR2 LQKENI. The CDR3 spans 15 residues. CDR3 DNA sequence: TGTGCCAGCTCACCACCGCCTCAATTGAACGAAAAACTGTTTCTT. Encoded protein: CASSPPPQLNEKLFL.

This clone was seen only a few times. This chain links TRBV6-1 with TRBJ1-3; no clear D gene. Germline V gene sequence: CDR1 MNHNS, CDR2 SASEGT. The length of the CDR3 is 15 residues. With 0 bases removed from V and 0 bases from J, the gap between germline ends came to 6 bases. The CDR3 spells CASSEATLSGNTIYF. CDR3 bases: TGTGCCAGCAGTGAAGCGACCCTCTCTGGAAACACCATATATTTT.

This clone was counted ten times or more. The chain uses TRBV13 and TRBJ2-4; no definite D call. Germline CDR1 PRHDT, CDR2 FYEKMQ (reference sequence). V lost 0 bases and J lost 12, with 12 bases in between. This CDR3 comprises 13 residues. CDR3 in DNA: TGTGCCAGCAGCTTAGGCGGAGAAACCACTCAGTACTTC. Its translation: CASSLGGETTQYF.

This clone appeared many times. This chain uses TRBV11-2 with TRBJ2-1; 8 nucleotides match TRBD1. The CDR3 is 13 amino acids. Germline CDR1 SGHAT, CDR2 FQNNGV. J gave up 7 bases and V 3 bases, and 2 bases lay outside the gene matches. CDR3 sequence reads: CASSLTGANEQFF. CDR3 DNA: TGTGCCAGCAGCTTGACAGGGGCGAATGAGCAGTTCTTC.

This clone showed up just a few times. The J gene is TRBJ2-1, the V gene TRBV6-2 or TRBV6-3; 10 nucleotides align to TRBD2. CDR3 length equals 17 residues. Germline V gene data show CDR1 as MNHEY and CDR2 as SVGEGT. V trimming: 2 bases; J trimming: 13 bases; junction bases outside the gene matches: 17. DNA for the CDR3: TGTGCCAGCAGTTACCTAGCGGGGGCCTCCTCCTACAATGGTCAGTTCTTC. Protein sequence: CASSYLAGASSYNGQFF.

In its sample, this clone was seen many times. The genes are TRBV7-9 and TRBJ2-2; D is unresolved. V lost 5 bases and J lost 4, with 5 bases in between. Germline V lookup: CDR1 SEHNR, CDR2 FQNEAQ (reference sequence). The CDR3 is made up of 12 amino acids. For the CDR3, the DNA is TGTGCCAGCAGCCCTCCCACCGGGGAGCTGTTTTTT. This gives the protein CASSPPTGELFF.

This clone has only one observation. Other DNA sequences in the sample encode the same CDR3. The chain has TRBV20-1 and TRBJ2-1; D possibly corresponds to TRBD2 (7 bases). The CDR3 has 14 residues. V lost 6 bases and J lost 10, with 22 bases in between. Germline V CDR1 and CDR2: DFQATT, SNEGSKA (reference sequence). CDR3 DNA sequence: TGCAGTGCCATAACGGGCGGGGGCCCGGGGGAGCAGTTCTTC. Translating gives CSAITGGGPGEQFF.

This clone was seen repeatedly, ten times or more. A much larger clone is a single base away; this may be a read error. The same CDR3 is also encoded by other DNA sequences in this sample. The chain uses TRBV7-9 and TRBJ1-1; weak D call: TRBD1 (6 bases). This CDR3 comprises 13 residues. Germline V gene data show CDR1 as SEHNR and CDR2 as FQNEAQ (reference sequence). CDR3 DNA sequence: TGTGCCAGCAGCTCCGGACAGTCGTCTGAGGCTTTCTTT. Encoded protein: CASSSGQSSEAFF.

By share, this clone ranks as medium-sized. The chain has TRBV25-1 and TRBJ2-7; 10 bases are a match to TRBD2. CDR3 size: 14 residues. With 6 bases clipped from V and 5 bases from J, the junction kept 7 bases outside the gene matches. CDR1 is MGHDK, CDR2 SYGVNS, per germline. The CDR3 region is CASRGGLANHEQYF. The CDR3 coding sequence is TGTGCCAGCAGGGGGGGACTAGCGAACCACGAGCAGTACTTC.

This clone was seen many times. The chain combines TRBV7-6 with TRBJ2-5; unclear D gene. This CDR3 spans 12 amino acids. V shed 0 bases and J shed 4 bases, with 3 bases lying between them. Per the germline V gene, CDR1 is SGHVS and CDR2 is FNYEAQ. The CDR3: CASSLARETQYF. CDR3 nucleotide sequence: TGTGCCAGCAGCTTAGCGCGAGAGACCCAGTACTTC.

As concerns this clone: An end of the junction differs from the germline gene, which may be a read error. This chain connects TRBV7-2 to TRBJ2-1; 11 bases map to TRBD2. Germline CDR1 and CDR2: SGHTA and FQGNSA. The CDR3 has 18 residues. As DNA, the CDR3 is TGTGCCAGCAGCTTAGGGCGTTCTACTAGCGGGAGCTGTAATGAGCGGTTCTTC. Protein: CASSLGRSTSGSCNERFF.

Details on this clone: A much larger clone sits a single nucleotide away, making a read error possible. The V call is TRBV24-1, the J call TRBJ2-3; 8 nucleotides line up with TRBD2. Germline trimming cut 4 bases from V and 4 bases from J; bases unmatched to any gene: 6. Germline V lookup: CDR1 KGHDR, CDR2 SFDVKD. CDR3 size: 15 residues. DNA for the CDR3: TGTGCCACCAGTGAGGTAGCGGGGACCCCAGATACGCAGTATTTT. Protein sequence: CATSEVAGTPDTQYF.

This clone was found many times. The rearrangement links TRBV14 to TRBJ1-2; perhaps TRBD1 as D (6 bases). V lost 1 base and J 10 bases, leaving 16 bases between the germline ends. There are 14 residues in the CDR3. In germline, CDR1 is SGHDN, CDR2 FVKESK. The CDR3 sequence: CASSQGGRGLPYTF. CDR3 bases: TGTGCCAGCAGCCAAGGCGGACGGGGGCTTCCCTACACCTTC.

Remarks on this clone: This sequence may be a read error, since a much larger clone differs from it by one base. The chain couples TRBV10-2 to TRBJ2-3; D possibly corresponds to TRBD2 (5 bases). From germline, CDR1 is WSHSY and CDR2 SAAADI. Trimming pared 5 bases from V and 4 bases from J, leaving 19 bases between. The CDR3 totals 16 residues. CDR3 residues: CASSMPGLNWADTQYF. CDR3 in DNA: TGCGCCAGCAGTATGCCCGGACTCAACTGGGCAGATACGCAGTATTTT.

Comments on this clone: One end of the junction is discordant with germline, which a read error may explain. V is TRBV12-3 or TRBV12-4 and J is TRBJ1-6, with 7 bases identical to TRBD1. The CDR3 extends over 14 amino acids. Written as DNA, the CDR3 is TGTGCCAGTACCCCGGGACAGTGTAATTCATCCCTCCACTTT. It translates to CASTPGQCNSSLHF.

This clone was observed many times. This chain joins TRBV2 and TRBJ1-6; TRBD1 agrees at 7 bases. Trimming at V came to 5 bases and at J to 6 bases, leaving 13 bases not matched to a gene. The CDR3 consists of 17 residues. From germline, CDR1 is SNHLY and CDR2 FYNNEI. CDR3 loop: CASSWDSRLGRNSPLHF. In DNA, the CDR3 is TGTGCCAGCAGTTGGGACAGTAGGTTGGGGCGTAATTCACCCCTCCACTTT.

This clone appeared many times. J is TRBJ2-2 and V is TRBV5-1; D is perhaps TRBD1 (5 bases). CDR3 length equals 14 residues. CDR1 is SGHRS, CDR2 YFSETQ, per germline. V dropped 7 bases and J dropped 0 bases, with 10 bases sitting between them. The CDR3 sequence: CASADISNTGELFF. CDR3 bases: TGCGCCAGCGCGGACATTTCGAACACCGGGGAGCTGTTTTTT.

Sample share makes this clone medium-sized. This chain links TRBV19 with TRBJ1-2; D is unresolved. V lost 1 base and J lost 5, with 8 bases in between. The CDR3 is 13 amino acids. Per the germline V gene, CDR1 is LNHDA and CDR2 is SQIVND (reference sequence). The CDR3 reads CASSIGLAYGYTF. The DNA for the CDR3 is TGTGCCAGTAGTATAGGACTTGCATATGGCTACACCTTC.

This clone was recorded at least ten times. Additional DNA sequences in this sample encode the identical CDR3. V usage is TRBV5-1 and J usage is TRBJ2-5; 9 bases match TRBD2. J was trimmed by 5 bases and V by 0 bases; bases with no gene match: 17. Germline V gene sequence: CDR1 SGHRS, CDR2 YFSETQ. This CDR3 region has 19 residues. The CDR3 DNA reads TGCGCCAGCAGCTTGGCCGGTGGTAGCGGGAGCTGGTATCTGGAGACCCAGTACTTC. Encoded protein: CASSLAGGSGSWYLETQYF.

This clone has just a few counts. A single base separates this from a much larger clone, so it may be a read error. Within the sample, other DNA sequences also encode this same CDR3. The CDR3 nucleotides read TGCGCCAGCAGCTTGCAGGGCGGTTCTAATGAAAAACTGTTTTTT. Protein sequence: CASSLQGGSNEKLFF. The chain is built from TRBV5-1 and TRBJ1-4; possible D gene TRBD1, 5 bases. Trimming took off 1 base at V and 3 bases at J, with 10 bases between the two ends. CDR1 SGHRS and CDR2 YFSETQ come from the germline V gene. The CDR3 consists of 15 residues.

A note on this clone: An end of the junction does not agree with germline; a read error may underlie this. The chain employs TRBV7-8 and TRBJ1-3; D is unresolved. The CDR3 has 13 residues. Germline V gene lookup returns CDR1 SGHVS and CDR2 FQNEAQ. CDR3 sequence: CAISYSSGNIIYF. The CDR3 DNA sequence: TGTGCCATCAGCTACAGCTCTGGAAACATCATATATTTT.

This clone was seen at least ten times. The chain links TRBV25-1 to TRBJ1-5, with D tentatively TRBD1 (5 bases). Germline lookup yields CDR1 MGHDK and CDR2 SYGVNS. Trimming cost V 2 bases and J 4 bases, with 9 bases left between them. The CDR3 loop spans 14 amino acids. CDR3 protein: CASSEPYRNQPQHF. The CDR3 coding sequence is TGTGCCAGCAGTGAACCCTACAGGAATCAGCCCCAGCATTTT.

This clone was picked up many times. V gene TRBV18 combines with J gene TRBJ1-1; D unclear. V was trimmed by 4 bases and J by 1 base, leaving 10 bases between them. This CDR3 contains 14 residues. The germline V gene has CDR1 KGHSH and CDR2 LQKENI. In nucleotides, the CDR3 is TGTGCCAGCTCACTACCCGGGAGGAACACTGAAGCTTTCTTT. Translation: CASSLPGRNTEAFF.

The table lists this clone with many counts. The chain couples TRBV6-2 or TRBV6-3 to TRBJ2-5; D unresolved. V was cut by 4 bases and J by 5 bases, with 14 bases left in between. The CDR3 is 14 residues long. Germline CDR1 MNHEY, CDR2 SVGEGT. In DNA, the CDR3 is TGTGCCAGCAGTTCAGAAGGAGCTCGGGAGACCCAGTACTTC. Translation: CASSSEGARETQYF.

The table lists this clone with many counts. The chain couples TRBV14 to TRBJ1-6; tentative D call: TRBD1 (6 bases). Germline values: CDR1 SGHDN, CDR2 FVKESK. The CDR3 contains 13 residues. Trimming removed 4 bases at V and 7 bases at J, with 8 bases between. The CDR3, as DNA: TGTGCCAGCAGCCCTGGGGGCAATTCACCCCTCCACTTT. Translation: CASSPGGNSPLHF.

This clone was seen many times. The J gene is TRBJ2-5, the V gene TRBV3-1; 8 bases are shared with TRBD1. Germline loops: CDR1 LGHDT, CDR2 YNNKEL (reference sequence). The CDR3 has 15 residues. The V segment lost 0 bases and the J segment 4 bases; nucleotides outside the gene matches: 4. This CDR3 reads CASSQDGRGLETQYF. CDR3 nucleotide sequence: TGTGCCAGCAGCCAAGATGGCAGGGGGCTAGAGACCCAGTACTTC.

By sample share, this clone is medium-sized. The V gene is TRBV2, the J gene TRBJ2-7, with 11 bases lining up with TRBD2. With V trimmed by 6 bases and J by 4 bases, 5 bases remained unmatched. The germline gives CDR1 SNHLY, CDR2 FYNNEI. The CDR3 has 14 amino acids. In nucleotides, the CDR3 is TGTGCCAGCAGACCGGGACTAGCGGATTACGAGCAGTACTTC. Its translation is CASRPGLADYEQYF.